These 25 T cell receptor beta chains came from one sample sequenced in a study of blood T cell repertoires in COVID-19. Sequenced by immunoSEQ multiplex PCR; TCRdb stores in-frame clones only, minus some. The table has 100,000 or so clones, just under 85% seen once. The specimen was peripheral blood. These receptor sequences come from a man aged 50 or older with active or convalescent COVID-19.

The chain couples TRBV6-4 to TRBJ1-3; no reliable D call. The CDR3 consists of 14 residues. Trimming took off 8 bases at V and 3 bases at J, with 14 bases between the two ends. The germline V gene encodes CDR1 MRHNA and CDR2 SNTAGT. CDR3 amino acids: CASPLGGDGNTIYF. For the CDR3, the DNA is TGTGCCAGCCCCCTTGGCGGGGATGGAAACACCATATATTTT.

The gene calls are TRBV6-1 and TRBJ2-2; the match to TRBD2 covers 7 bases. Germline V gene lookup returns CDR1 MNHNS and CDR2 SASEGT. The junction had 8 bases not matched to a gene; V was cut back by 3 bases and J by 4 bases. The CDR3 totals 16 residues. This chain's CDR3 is CASSDEGGPSTGELFF. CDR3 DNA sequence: TGTGCCAGCAGTGACGAGGGAGGGCCTAGCACCGGGGAGCTGTTTTTT.

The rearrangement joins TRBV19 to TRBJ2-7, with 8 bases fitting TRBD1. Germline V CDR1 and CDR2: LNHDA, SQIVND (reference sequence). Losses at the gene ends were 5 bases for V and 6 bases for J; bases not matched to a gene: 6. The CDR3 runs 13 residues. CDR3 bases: TGTGCCAGTAGTGACAGGGGTTTAATCGAGCAGTACTTC. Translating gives CASSDRGLIEQYF. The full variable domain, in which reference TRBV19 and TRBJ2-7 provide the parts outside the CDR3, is DGGITQSPKYLFRKEGQNVTLSCEQNLNHDAMYWYRQDPGQGLRLIYYSQIVNDFQKGDIAEGYSVSREKKESFPLTVTSAQKNPTAFYLCASSDRGLIEQYFGPGTRLTVT.

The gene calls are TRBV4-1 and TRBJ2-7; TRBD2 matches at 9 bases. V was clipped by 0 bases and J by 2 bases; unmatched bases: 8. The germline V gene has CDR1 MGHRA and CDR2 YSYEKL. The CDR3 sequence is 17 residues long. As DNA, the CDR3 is TGCGCCAGCAGCCAAGACCGGGAGACTAGCGGAGCCTACGAGCAGTACTTC. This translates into CASSQDRETSGAYEQYF.

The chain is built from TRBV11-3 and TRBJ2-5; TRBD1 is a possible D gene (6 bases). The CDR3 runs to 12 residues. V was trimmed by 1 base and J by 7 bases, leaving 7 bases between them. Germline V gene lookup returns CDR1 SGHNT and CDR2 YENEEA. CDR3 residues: CASSLVRGTQYF. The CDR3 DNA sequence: TGTGCCAGCAGCTTAGTCAGGGGGACCCAGTACTTC.

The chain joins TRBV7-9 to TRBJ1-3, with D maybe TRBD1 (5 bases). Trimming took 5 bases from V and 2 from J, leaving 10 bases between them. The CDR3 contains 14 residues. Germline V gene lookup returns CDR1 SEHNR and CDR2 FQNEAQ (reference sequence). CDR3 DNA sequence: TGTGCCAGCAGCCACCGGACAACTGGAAACACCATATATTTT. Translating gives CASSHRTTGNTIYF.

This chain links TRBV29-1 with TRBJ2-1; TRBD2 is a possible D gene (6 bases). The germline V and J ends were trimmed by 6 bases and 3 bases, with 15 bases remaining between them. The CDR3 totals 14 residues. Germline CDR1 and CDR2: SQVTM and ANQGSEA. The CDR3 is CSVSAGLHYNEQFF. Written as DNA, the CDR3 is TGCAGCGTCTCTGCGGGACTCCACTACAATGAGCAGTTCTTC.

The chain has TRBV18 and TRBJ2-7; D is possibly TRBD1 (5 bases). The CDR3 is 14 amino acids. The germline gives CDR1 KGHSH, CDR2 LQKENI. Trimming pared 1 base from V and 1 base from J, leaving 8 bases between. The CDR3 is CASSPLGESYEQYF. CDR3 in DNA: TGTGCCAGCTCACCACTAGGGGAATCCTACGAGCAGTACTTC.

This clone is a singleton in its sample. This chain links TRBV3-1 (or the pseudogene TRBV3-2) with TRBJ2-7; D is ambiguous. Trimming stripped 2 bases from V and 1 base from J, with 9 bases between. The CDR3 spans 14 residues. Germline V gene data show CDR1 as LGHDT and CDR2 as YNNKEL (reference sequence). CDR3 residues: CASSQNVGSYEQYF. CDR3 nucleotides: TGTGCCAGCAGCCAAAACGTCGGTTCCTACGAGCAGTACTTC.

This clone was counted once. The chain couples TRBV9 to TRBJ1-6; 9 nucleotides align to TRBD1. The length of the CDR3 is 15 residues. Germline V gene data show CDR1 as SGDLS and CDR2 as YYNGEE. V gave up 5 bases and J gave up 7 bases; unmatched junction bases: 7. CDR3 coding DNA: TGTGCCAGCAGTAGGACAGGGGAACGGAATTCACCCCTCCACTTT. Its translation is CASSRTGERNSPLHF.

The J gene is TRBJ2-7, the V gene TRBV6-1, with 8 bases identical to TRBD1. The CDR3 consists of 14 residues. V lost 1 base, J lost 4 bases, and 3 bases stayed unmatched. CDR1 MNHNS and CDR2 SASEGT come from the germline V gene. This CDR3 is CASSEGTGLYEQYF. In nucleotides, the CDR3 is TGTGCCAGCAGTGAAGGGACAGGGTTATACGAGCAGTACTTC.

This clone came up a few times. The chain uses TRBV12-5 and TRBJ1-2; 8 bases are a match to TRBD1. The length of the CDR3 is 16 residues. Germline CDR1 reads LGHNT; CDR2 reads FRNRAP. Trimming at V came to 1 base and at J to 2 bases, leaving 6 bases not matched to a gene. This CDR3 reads CASGLGTGIGNYGYTF. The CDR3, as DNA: TGTGCTAGTGGTTTGGGGACAGGGATCGGGAACTATGGCTACACCTTC.

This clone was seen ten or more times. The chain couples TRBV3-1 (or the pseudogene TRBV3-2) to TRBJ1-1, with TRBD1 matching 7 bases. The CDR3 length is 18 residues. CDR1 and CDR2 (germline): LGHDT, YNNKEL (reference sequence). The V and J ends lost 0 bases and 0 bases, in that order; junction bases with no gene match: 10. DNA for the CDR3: TGTGCCAGCAGCCAAGAAATGGTGACAGGGCTAATGAACACTGAAGCTTTCTTT. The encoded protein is CASSQEMVTGLMNTEAFF.

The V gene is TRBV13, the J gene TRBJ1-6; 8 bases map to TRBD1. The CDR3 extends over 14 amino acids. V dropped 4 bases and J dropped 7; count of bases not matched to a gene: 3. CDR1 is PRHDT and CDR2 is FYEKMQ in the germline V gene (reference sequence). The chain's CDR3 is CASSYRDRNSPLHF. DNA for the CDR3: TGTGCCAGCAGCTACCGGGACAGGAATTCACCCCTCCACTTT.

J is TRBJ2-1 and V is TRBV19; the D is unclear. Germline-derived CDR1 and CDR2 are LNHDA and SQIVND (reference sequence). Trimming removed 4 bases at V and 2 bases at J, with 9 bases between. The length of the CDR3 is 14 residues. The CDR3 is CASSRTMTYNEQFF. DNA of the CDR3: TGTGCCAGTAGTAGAACTATGACCTACAATGAGCAGTTCTTC.

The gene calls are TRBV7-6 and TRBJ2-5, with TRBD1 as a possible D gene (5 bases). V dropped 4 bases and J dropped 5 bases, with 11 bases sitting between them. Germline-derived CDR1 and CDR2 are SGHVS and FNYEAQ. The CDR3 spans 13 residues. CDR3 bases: TGTGCCAGCAGCTCAGGACATGGGGAGACCCAGTACTTC. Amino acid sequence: CASSSGHGETQYF.

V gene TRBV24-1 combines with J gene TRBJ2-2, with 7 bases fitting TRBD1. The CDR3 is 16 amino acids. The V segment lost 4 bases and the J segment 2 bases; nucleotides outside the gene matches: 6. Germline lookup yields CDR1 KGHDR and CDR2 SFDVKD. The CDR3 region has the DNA TGTGCCACCAGTGACCCGGGACAGAAAAACACCGGGGAGCTGTTTTTT. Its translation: CATSDPGQKNTGELFF.

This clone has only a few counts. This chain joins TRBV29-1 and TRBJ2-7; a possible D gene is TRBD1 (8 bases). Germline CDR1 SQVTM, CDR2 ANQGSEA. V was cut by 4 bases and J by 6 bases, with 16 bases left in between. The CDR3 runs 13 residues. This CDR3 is CSVVTHRGGEQYF. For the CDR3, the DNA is TGCAGCGTTGTTACCCACAGGGGGGGCGAGCAGTACTTC.

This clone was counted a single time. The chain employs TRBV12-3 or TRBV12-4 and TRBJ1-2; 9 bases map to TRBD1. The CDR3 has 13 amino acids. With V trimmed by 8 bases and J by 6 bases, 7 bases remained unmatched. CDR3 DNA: TGTGCCAGCCGAGGGGACAGGGTGAATGGCTACACCTTC. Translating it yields CASRGDRVNGYTF.

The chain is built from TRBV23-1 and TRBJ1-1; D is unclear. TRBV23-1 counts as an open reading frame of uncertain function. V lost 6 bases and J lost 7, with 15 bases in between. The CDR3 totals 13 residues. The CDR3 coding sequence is TGCGCCAGCAGACCCACCATGGGCGATGAAGCTTTCTTT. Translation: CASRPTMGDEAFF.

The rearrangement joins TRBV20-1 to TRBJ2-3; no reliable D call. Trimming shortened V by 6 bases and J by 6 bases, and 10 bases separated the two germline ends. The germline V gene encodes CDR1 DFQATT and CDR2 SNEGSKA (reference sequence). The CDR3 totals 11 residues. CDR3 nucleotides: TGCAGTGCCGTGTCTTCCGATACGCAGTATTTT. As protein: CSAVSSDTQYF.

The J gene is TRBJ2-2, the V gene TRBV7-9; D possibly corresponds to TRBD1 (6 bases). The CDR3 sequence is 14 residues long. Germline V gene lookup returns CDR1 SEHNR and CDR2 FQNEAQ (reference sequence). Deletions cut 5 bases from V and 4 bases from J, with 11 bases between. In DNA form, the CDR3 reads TGTGCCAGCAGCATTACAGGGTTCACCGGGGAGCTGTTTTTT. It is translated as CASSITGFTGELFF.

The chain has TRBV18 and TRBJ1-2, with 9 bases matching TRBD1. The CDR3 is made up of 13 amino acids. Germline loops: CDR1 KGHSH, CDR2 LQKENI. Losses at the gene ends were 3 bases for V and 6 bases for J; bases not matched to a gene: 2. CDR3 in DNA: TGTGCCAGCTCACCTGGGACAGGGAATGGCTACACCTTC. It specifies CASSPGTGNGYTF.

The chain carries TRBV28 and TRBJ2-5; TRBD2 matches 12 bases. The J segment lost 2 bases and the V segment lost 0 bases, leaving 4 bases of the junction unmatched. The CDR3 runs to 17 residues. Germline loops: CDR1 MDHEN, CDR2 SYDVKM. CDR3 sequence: CASSLWGTSGPQETQYF. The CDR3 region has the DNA TGTGCCAGCAGTTTATGGGGGACTAGCGGGCCTCAAGAGACCCAGTACTTC. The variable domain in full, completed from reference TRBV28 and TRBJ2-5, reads DVKVTQSSRYLVKRTGEKVFLECVQDMDHENMFWYRQDPGLGLRLIYFSYDVKMKEKGDIPEGYSVSREKKERFSLILESASTNQTSMYLCASSLWGTSGPQETQYFGPGTRLLVL.

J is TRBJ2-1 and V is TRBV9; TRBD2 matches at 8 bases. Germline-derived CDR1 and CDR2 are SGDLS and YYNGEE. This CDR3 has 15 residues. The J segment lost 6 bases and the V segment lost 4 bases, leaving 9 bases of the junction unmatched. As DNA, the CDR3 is TGTGCCAGCAGCACCAGCGGGAGATGGGGCAATGAGCAGTTCTTC. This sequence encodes CASSTSGRWGNEQFF.